Sequencing of this TCR beta chain was carried out in a study of CD8 T cells in ankylosing spondylitis. Overall study findings and caveats: Seemingly characteristic of ankylosing spondylitis blood was a TCR beta motif consisting of under 10 highly homologous variants.

MiXCR, applied by TCRdb to the 5' RACE reads, yields one record per CDR3 protein. The sample has about 220,000 distinct CDR3 sequences; 18% are singletons. This clonotype showed up just a few times. Its target is not known. The germline CDR1 and CDR2 sequences are SQVTM and ANQGSEA. This CDR3 contains 13 residues. The trim removed 5 bases at V and 7 bases at J, leaving 5 bases unmatched. The chain joins TRBV29-1 to TRBJ1-2; 12 bases map to TRBD1. The sequence came from a male donor with ankylosing spondylitis. Material for sequencing was blood, either unsorted or a sorted T cell fraction (not recorded which). The CDR3 bases are TGCAGCGTTACCGGGACAGGGGGCCGTGGCTACACCTTC. It encodes CSVTGTGGRGYTF.